The sequence of this TCR beta chain was determined in a study of OX40 agonist ivuxolimab in advanced cancers. In terms of the full investigation: Ivuxolimab, which targeted the costimulatory receptor OX40 (CD134), was an agonistic, fully human IgG2 monoclonal antibody. In the dose-escalation cohort, around four fifths of patients were male, and the mean age was approximately 60 years, with a range of roughly 20 to 85. Partial responses occurred in three dose-escalation patients, of whom one had hepatocellular carcinoma and two had cutaneous melanoma. Patients were allowed to have had prior anti-PD-1, anti-PD-L1 or anti-CTLA-4 therapy, and less than 45% of the dose-escalation patients had previously received checkpoint inhibitors. Intravenous ivuxolimab was administered to patients every 2 weeks at six dose levels: 0.01, 0.1, 0.3, 1.5, 3 and 10 mg/kg. The paper covers the monotherapy dose-escalation part of the phase I ivuxolimab trial, which included N of about 51 patients. The point of sequencing TCRbeta in the periphery was to test whether ivuxolimab changed TCR sequence diversity and drove clonal T-cell expansion. Among the roughly 52 dose-escalation patients, 19 had hepatocellular carcinoma, approximately 15 melanoma, 9 renal cell carcinoma and 9 head and neck cancer.

The trial excluded patients who had a history of autoimmune disease or were on systemic immunosuppression. Peripheral blood for TCR sequencing was collected from all dose cohorts at baseline, on cycle 4 day 1, and on cycle 7 day 1. The samples were taken from a phase I, first-in-human, multicenter, open-label dose-escalation trial of ivuxolimab. Adults with locally advanced or metastatic melanoma, renal cell, hepatocellular, or head and neck squamous cell carcinoma were enrolled in the trial. CD4+ and CD8+ T cells were sorted separately from peripheral blood before TCR sequencing. To sequence the TCRbeta CDR3 region, genomic DNA was isolated from the sorted cells. TCRbeta CDR3 regions were sequenced using the immunoSEQ Assay. TCRdb took over this immuneACCESS table, retaining in-frame rearrangements with V and J assigned. Such tables are incomplete; in checked studies, under half of the missing clones stem from an unresolved V gene, and the remainder is unexplained. This sample is represented by about 57,000 clones; under 85% of them were singletons. The top ten constitute over 3% of the sample.

V is pared back by 7 bases and J by 4 bases, with 16 bases lying between the germline termini. Sequences LNHDA (CDR1) and SQIVND (CDR2) are obtained from the germline V gene (reference sequence). Inclusive of the bounding cysteine and phenylalanine, the CDR3 is 14 residues long. The entry retains the CDR3 DNA only, 42 bases that are in frame from base 1. The paper's findings and limits, for the study overall: On average, CD8+ T cells showed more expanded clones than CD4+ T cells after ivuxolimab. At doses of 0.1 to 3.0 mg/kg, clonal expansion of both CD4+ and CD8+ blood T cells was observed from baseline to week 6. Antigen specificity was not determined for the clonally expanded peripheral T cells. Partial responders in the 0.1-3.0 mg/kg groups had among the lowest normalized peripheral clonal expansion, especially among CD8+ T cells. Low levels of normalized T-cell clonal expansion were also shown by some nonresponding patients.

As concerns this clone: It has no known antigen specificity. The record has no base qualities; no much larger clone is one base away.

Specimen: CD4+ or CD8+ T cells sorted from blood, collected in a trial of the OX40 agonist ivuxolimab. This TCR was sampled from an adult with an advanced solid tumor such as melanoma, head and neck, liver or kidney cancer. The chain joins TRBV19 to TRBJ1-1; the D gene assignment is ambiguous. At the DNA level, the sequence is TGTGCCAGTAAGTCTCGAAAAGCGGGCACTGAAGCTTTCTTT. It translates to CASKSRKAGTEAFF.